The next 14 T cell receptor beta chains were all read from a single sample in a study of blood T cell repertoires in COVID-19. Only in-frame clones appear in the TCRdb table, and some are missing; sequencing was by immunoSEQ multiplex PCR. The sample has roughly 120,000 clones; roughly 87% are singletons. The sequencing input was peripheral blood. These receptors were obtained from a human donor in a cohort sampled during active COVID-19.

Here the CDR3 reads CASSQLLGTDSYEQYF. CDR3 bases: TGCGCCAGCAGCCAATTATTGGGGACAGACTCCTACGAGCAGTACTTC. This rearrangement joins TRBV4-1 to TRBJ2-7; 7 positions match TRBD1. Germline V gene data show CDR1 as MGHRA and CDR2 as YSYEKL. The junction had 7 bases not matched to a gene; V was cut back by 2 bases and J by 0 bases. The CDR3 runs 16 residues.

The CDR3 is CASSQDRVMAGRYF. Written as DNA, the CDR3 is TGTGCCAGCAGCCAGGACAGGGTAATGGCCGGAAGGTACTTC. The rearrangement joins TRBV14 to TRBJ2-7; the match to TRBD1 covers 8 bases. Trimming at V came to 3 bases and at J to 12 bases, leaving 13 bases not matched to a gene. Germline CDR1 is SGHDN and CDR2 is FVKESK. This CDR3 region has 14 residues.

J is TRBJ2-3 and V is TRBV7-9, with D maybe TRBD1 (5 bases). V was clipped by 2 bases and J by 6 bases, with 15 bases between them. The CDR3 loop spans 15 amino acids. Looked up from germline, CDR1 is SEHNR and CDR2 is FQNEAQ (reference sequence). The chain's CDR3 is CASSLQGHLRDTQYF. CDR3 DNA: TGTGCCAGCAGCTTACAGGGCCACCTACGGGATACGCAGTATTTT.

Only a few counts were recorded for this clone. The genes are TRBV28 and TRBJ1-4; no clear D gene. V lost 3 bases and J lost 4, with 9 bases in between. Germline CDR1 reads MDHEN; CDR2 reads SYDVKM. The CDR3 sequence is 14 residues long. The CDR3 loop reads CASSFIQFNEKLFF. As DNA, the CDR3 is TGTGCCAGCAGTTTCATACAGTTTAATGAAAAACTGTTTTTT.

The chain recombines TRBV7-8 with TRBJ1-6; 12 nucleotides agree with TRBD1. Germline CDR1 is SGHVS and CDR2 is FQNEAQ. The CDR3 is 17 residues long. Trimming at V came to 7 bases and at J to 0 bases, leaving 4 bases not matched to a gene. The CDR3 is CASKGTGGSSYNSPLHF. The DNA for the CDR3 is TGTGCCAGCAAGGGGACAGGGGGCTCCTCCTATAATTCACCCCTCCACTTT.

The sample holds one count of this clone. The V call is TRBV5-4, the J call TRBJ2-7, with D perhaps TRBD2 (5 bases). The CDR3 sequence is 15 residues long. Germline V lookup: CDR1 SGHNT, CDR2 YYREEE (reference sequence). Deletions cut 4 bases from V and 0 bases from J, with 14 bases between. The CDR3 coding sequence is TGTGCCAGCAGCCCGGCGGGCGGGTTCTCCTACGAGCAGTACTTC. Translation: CASSPAGGFSYEQYF.

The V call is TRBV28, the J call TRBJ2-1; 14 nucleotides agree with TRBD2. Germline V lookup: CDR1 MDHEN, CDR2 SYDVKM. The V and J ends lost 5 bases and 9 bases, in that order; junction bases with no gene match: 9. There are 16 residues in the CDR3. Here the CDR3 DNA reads TGTGCCAGCAGTCCCCGACTAGCGGGAGGGCCTGTTGAGCAGTTCTTC. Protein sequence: CASSPRLAGGPVEQFF.

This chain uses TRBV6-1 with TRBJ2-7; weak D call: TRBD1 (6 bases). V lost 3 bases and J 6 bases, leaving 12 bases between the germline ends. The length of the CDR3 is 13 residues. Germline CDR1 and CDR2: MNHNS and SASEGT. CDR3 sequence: CASSDLAGVEQYF. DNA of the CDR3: TGTGCCAGCAGTGATCTGGCAGGGGTCGAGCAGTACTTC.

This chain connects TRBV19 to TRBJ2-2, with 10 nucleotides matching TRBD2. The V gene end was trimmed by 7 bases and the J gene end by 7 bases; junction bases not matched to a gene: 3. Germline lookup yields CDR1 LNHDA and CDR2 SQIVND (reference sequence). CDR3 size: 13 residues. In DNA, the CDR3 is TGTGCCAGTAAGAGCGGGAGGGTCGGGGAGCTGTTTTTT. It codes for CASKSGRVGELFF.

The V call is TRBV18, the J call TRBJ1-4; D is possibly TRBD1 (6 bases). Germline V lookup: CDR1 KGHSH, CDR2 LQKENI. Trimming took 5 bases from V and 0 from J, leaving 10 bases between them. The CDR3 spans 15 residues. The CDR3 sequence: CASSKDRSTNEKLFF. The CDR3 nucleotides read TGTGCCAGCTCAAAGGACAGATCAACTAATGAAAAACTGTTTTTT.

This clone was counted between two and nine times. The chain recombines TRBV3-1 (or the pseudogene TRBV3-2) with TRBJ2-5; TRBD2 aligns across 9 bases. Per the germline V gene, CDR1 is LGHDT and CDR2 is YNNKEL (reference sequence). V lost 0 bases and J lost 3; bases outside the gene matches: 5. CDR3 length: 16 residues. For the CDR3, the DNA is TGTGCCAGCAGCCAAGATCCAGCGGGGGGTAAAGAGACCCAGTACTTC. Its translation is CASSQDPAGGKETQYF.

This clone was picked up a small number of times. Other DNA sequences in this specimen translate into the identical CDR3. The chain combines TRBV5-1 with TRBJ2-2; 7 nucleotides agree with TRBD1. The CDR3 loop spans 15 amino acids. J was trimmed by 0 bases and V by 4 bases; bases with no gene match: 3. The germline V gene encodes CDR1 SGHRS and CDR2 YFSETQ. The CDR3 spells CASSLTGANTGELFF. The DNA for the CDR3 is TGCGCCAGCAGCCTTACAGGGGCGAACACCGGGGAGCTGTTTTTT. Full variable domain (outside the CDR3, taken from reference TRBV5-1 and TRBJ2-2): KAGVTQTPRYLIKTRGQQVTLSCSPISGHRSVSWYQQTPGQGLQFLFEYFSETQRNKGNFPGRFSGRQFSNSRSEMNVSTLELGDSALYLCASSLTGANTGELFFGEGSRLTVL.

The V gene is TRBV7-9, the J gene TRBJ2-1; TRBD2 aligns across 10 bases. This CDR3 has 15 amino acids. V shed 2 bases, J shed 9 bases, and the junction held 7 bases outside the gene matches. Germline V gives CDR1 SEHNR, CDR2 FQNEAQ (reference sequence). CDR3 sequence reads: CASSLSLAGEGEQFF. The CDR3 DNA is TGTGCCAGCAGCTTATCTCTAGCGGGGGAAGGTGAGCAGTTCTTC.

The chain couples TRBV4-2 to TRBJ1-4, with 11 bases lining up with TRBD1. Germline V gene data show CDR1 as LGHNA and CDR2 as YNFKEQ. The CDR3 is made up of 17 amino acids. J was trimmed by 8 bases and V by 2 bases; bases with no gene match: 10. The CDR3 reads CASSQTVVGTGGEKLFF. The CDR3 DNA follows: TGTGCCAGCAGCCAAACAGTGGTGGGGACAGGGGGAGAAAAACTGTTTTTT.